This entry describes one T cell receptor (beta chain). Its cognate antigen is unknown. CD45RO-negative, CCR7-positively selected cells formed the naive CD8 fraction, excluding terminally differentiated effector memory CD45RA+ cells. Only in-frame clones appear in the TCRdb table, and some are missing; sequencing was by immunoSEQ multiplex PCR. The sample lists over 2,000,000 clones, just over 90% occurring once. This record comes from a study of shared clonotypes between healthy human individuals. Overall study context: Plates per donor: three CD4 naive, three CD4 memory, two CD8 naive, one CD8 memory. Whole-study results and caveats: Roughly 5% of naive CD4 clonotypes were shared across a handful of donors.

The sequenced sample was naive CD8+ T cells from PBMCs. This TCR was recovered from a man younger than 35 in good health. Some clones in this sample may be carry-over from other donors' samples.

As DNA, the CDR3 is TGTGCCAGCAGCTCCCTAGCGTCCCACAATGAGCAGTTCTTC. It is translated as CASSSLASHNEQFF. J is TRBJ2-1 and V is TRBV7-3; D perhaps matches TRBD2 (6 bases). The CDR3 has 14 residues. Germline V gives CDR1 SGHTA, CDR2 FQGTGA. Trimming took off 4 bases at V and 5 bases at J, with 12 bases between the two ends.